This TCR beta chain was documented in a study of shared clonotypes between healthy human individuals. Study observations and caveats: Blood was the only sampled material, and tissue repertoires likely differ.

Amplification in unsorted PBMC replicate PCRs started from about 320 ng DNA, which equals tens of thousands of T cell genomes. In the original analysis: ImmunoSEQ only sent back junction sequences with no quality scores, so filtering was done differently. Assay: immunoSEQ multiplex PCR; the TCRdb copy retains only in-frame clones and omits some. V and J calls and clone size are those listed in that table; D and trimming were worked out from the DNA. This table holds some 480,000 clones, roughly 85% found once. Per the germline V gene, CDR1 is SEHNR and CDR2 is FQNEAQ (reference sequence). Trimming removed 5 bases at V and 4 bases at J, with 23 bases between. The CDR3 sequence is 17 residues long. Concerning this clone itself: Its antigen remains unidentified.

What was sequenced was PBMCs. The receptor was isolated from a middle-aged woman in good health. Some clones in this sample may be carry-over from other donors' samples. The chain combines TRBV7-9 with TRBJ1-1; D gene ambiguous. The CDR3 reads CASSLPYSSSESTEAFF. CDR3 DNA: TGTGCCAGCAGCCTCCCCTACAGTAGCTCCGAGAGCACTGAAGCTTTCTTT.